This TCR beta chain was obtained from a study of cytomegalovirus exposure and HLA in healthy donors. Study findings and constraints: Specificity of a few CMV-associated chains for CMV antigens was verified in vitro.

With respect to this clone: The antigen is unknown.

Germline CDR1 SQVTM, CDR2 ANQGSEA. This CDR3 spans 14 amino acids. V gave up 4 bases and J gave up 2 bases; unmatched junction bases: 5. TCRdb's copy holds only in-frame clones and misses some; the assay was immunoSEQ multiplex PCR. The sample holds over 250,000 clones, 75% to 90% seen once. The TCR was taken from a woman in her 30s in good health and CMV-seropositive. Sequences were obtained from PBMCs. The V and J genes are TRBV29-1 and TRBJ2-3; 8 bases line up with TRBD2. The CDR3 DNA sequence: TGCAGCGTTGCTAATAGCGGGACCACAGATACGCAGTATTTT. It yields the protein CSVANSGTTDTQYF.